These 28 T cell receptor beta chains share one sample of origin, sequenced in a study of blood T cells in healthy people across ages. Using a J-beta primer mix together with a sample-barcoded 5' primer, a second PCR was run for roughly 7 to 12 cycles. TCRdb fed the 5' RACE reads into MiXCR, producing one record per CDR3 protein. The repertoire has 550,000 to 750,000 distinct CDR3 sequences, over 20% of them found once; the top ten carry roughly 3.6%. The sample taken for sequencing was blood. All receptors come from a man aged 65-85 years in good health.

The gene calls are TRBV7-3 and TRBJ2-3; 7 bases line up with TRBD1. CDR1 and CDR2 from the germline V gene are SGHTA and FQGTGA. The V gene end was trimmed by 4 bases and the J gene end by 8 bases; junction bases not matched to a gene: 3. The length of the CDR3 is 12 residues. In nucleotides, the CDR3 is TGTGCCAGCAGCTCCCCAGGGGGTACGCAGTATTTT. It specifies CASSSPGGTQYF.

The CDR3 reads CASSLWAGSYEQYF. The DNA for the CDR3 is TGTGCCAGCAGCTTATGGGCAGGGTCCTACGAGCAGTACTTC. The chain uses TRBV7-8 and TRBJ2-7; tentatively, D is TRBD1 (5 bases). Trimming took off 2 bases at V and 1 base at J, with 9 bases between the two ends. CDR3 length: 14 amino acids. Germline CDR1 SGHVS, CDR2 FQNEAQ.

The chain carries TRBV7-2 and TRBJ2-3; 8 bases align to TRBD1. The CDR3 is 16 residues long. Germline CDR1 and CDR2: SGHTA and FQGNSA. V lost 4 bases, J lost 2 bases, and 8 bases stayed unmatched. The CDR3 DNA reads TGTGCCAGCAGCTCCTGGACAGGGTCGGACACAGATACGCAGTATTTT. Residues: CASSSWTGSDTDTQYF.

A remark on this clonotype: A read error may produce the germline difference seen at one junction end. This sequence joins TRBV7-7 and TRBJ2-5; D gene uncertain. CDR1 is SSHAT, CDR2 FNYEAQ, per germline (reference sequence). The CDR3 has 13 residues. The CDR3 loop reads CASSFSQQETQYF. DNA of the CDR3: TGTGCTAGCAGCTTTTCCCAGCAAGAGACCCAGTACTTC.

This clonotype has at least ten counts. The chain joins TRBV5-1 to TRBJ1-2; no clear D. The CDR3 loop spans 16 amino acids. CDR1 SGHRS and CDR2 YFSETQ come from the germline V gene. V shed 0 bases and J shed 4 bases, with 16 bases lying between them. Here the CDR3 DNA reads TGCGCCAGCAGCTTGGACGGACCGGACCGAGGCTATGGCTACACCTTC. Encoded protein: CASSLDGPDRGYGYTF.

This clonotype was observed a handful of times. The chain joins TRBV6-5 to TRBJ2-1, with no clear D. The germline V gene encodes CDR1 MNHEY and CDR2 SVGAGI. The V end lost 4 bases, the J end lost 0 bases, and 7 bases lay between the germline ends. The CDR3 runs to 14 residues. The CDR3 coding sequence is TGTGCCAGCAGTTCCATTGACTCCTACAATGAGCAGTTCTTC. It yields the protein CASSSIDSYNEQFF.

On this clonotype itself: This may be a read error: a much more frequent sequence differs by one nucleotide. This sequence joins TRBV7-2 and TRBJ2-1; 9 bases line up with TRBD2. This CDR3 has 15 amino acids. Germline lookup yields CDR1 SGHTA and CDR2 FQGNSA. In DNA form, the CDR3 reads TGTGCCAGCAGCTTAGAGGCTAGCGGGGCCTACGAGCAGTCCTTC. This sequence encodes CASSLEASGAYEQSF.

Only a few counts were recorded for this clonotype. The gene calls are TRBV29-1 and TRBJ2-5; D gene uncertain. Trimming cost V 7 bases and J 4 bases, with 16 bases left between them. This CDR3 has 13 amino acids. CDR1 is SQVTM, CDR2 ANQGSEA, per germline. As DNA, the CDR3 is TGCAGCGCCCAAAAACGGTTTCCAGAGACCCAGTACTTC. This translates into CSAQKRFPETQYF.

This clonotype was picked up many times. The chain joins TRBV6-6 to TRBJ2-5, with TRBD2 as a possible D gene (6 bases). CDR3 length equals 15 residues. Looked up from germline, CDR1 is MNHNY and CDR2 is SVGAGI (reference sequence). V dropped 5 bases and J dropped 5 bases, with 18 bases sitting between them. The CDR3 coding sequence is TGTGCCAGCAGTGAATCGACTAGGAATGGGGAGACCCAGTACTTC. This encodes CASSESTRNGETQYF.

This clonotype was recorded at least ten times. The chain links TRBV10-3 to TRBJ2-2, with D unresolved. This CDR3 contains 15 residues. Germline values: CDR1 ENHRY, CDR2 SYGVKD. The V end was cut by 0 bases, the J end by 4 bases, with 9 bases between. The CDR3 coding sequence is TGTGCCATCAGTGAGTCTGGCGGCACCACCGGGGAGCTGTTTTTT. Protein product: CAISESGGTTGELFF.

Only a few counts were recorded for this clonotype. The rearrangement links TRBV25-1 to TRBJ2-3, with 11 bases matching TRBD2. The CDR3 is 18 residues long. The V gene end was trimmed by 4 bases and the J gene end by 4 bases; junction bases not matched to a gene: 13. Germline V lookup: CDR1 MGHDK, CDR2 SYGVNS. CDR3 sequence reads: CASSVSGRANPSSDTQYF. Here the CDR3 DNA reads TGTGCCAGCAGTGTTAGCGGGAGGGCCAATCCCTCTTCAGATACGCAGTATTTT. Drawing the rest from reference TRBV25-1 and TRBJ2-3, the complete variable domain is EADIYQTPRYLVIGTGKKITLECSQTMGHDKMYWYQQDPGMELHLIHYSYGVNSTEKGDLSSESTVSRIRTEHFPLTLESARPSHTSQYLCASSVSGRANPSSDTQYFGPGTRLTVL.

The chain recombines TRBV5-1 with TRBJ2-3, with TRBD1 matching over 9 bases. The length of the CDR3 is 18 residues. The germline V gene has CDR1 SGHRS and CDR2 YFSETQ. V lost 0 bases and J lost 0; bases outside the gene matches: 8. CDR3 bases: TGCGCCAGCAGCTTGGTTGGCCTACAGGGGGCAAGCACAGATACGCAGTATTTT. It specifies CASSLVGLQGASTDTQYF.

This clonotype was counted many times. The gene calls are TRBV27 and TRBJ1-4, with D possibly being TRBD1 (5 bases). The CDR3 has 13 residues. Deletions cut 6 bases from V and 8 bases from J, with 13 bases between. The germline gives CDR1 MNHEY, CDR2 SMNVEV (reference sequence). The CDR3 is CASSARGQEKLFF. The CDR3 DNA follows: TGTGCCAGCAGCGCGAGGGGCCAAGAAAAACTGTTTTTT. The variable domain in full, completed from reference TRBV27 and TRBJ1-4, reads EAQVTQNPRYLITVTGKKLTVTCSQNMNHEYMSWYRQDPGLGLRQIYYSMNVEVTDKGDVPEGYKVSRKEKRNFPLILESPSPNQTSLYFCASSARGQEKLFFGSGTQLSVL.

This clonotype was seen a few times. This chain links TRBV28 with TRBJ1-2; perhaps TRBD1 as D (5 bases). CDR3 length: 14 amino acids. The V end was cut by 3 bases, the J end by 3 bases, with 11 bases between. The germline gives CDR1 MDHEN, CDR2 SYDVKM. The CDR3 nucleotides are TGTGCCAGCAGTTTTTCGGGGCGGGACTATGGCTACACCTTC. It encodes CASSFSGRDYGYTF.

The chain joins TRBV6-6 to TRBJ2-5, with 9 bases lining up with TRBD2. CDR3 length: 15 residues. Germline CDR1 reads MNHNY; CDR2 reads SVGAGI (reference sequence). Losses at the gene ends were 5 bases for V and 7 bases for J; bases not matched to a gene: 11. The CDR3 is CASSLTSGWSGTQYF. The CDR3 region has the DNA TGTGCCAGCAGTCTTACTAGCGGGTGGTCGGGGACCCAGTACTTC.

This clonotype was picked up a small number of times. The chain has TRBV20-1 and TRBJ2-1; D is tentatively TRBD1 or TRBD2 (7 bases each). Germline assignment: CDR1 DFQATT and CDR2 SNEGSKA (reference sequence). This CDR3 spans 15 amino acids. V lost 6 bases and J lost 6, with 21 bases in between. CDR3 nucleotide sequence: TGCAGTGCACGGGACAGCGGGGCGTGGAGCAATGAGCAGTTCTTC. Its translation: CSARDSGAWSNEQFF.

The CDR3 DNA is TGTGCCACCTTGACTAGCGGGAGTCGTCGGGACGAGCAGTACTTC. It specifies CATLTSGSRRDEQYF. This sequence joins TRBV28 and TRBJ2-5, with TRBD2 matching over 12 bases. Matching the DNA end better, TRBJ2-7 makes the J call doubtful. The CDR3 covers 15 residues. Germline values: CDR1 MDHEN, CDR2 SYDVKM.

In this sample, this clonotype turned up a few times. CDR3 nucleotides: TGCGCCAGCTCCCGGGCGCAAGACAGCTCCTACAATGAGCAGTTCTTC. It yields the protein CASSRAQDSSYNEQFF. The V gene is TRBV5-1, the J gene TRBJ2-1; maybe TRBD1 (5 bases). Germline V lookup: CDR1 SGHRS, CDR2 YFSETQ. The V end lost 7 bases, the J end lost 0 bases, and 17 bases lay between the germline ends. The CDR3 extends over 16 amino acids.

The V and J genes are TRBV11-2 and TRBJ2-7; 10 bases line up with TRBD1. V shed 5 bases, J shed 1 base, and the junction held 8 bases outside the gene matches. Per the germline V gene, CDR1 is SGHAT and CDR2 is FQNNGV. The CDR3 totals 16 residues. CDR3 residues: CASSETRTGGSYEQYF. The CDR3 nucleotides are TGTGCCAGCAGCGAGACTAGGACAGGGGGATCCTACGAGCAGTACTTC.

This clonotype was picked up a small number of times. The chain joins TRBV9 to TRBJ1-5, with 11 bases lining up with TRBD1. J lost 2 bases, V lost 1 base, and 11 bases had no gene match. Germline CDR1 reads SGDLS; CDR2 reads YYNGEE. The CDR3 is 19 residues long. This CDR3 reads CASSVKPDRGRFGNQPQHF. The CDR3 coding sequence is TGTGCCAGCAGCGTAAAACCGGACAGGGGGCGATTCGGCAATCAGCCCCAGCATTTT.

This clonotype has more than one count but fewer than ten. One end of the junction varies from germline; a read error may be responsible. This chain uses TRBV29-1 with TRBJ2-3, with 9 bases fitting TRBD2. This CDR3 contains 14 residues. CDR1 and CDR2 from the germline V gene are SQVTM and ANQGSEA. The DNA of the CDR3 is TGCAGCGTTGAAAGATTAGCGGGAGTGGATACTCAGTATTTT. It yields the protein CSVERLAGVDTQYF.

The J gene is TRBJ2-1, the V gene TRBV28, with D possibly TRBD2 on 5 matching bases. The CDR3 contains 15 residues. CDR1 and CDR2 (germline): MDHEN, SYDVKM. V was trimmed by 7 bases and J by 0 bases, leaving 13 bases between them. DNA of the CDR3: TGTGCCAGCAACCCGGACTCGAGCTCCTACAATGAGCAGTTCTTC. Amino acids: CASNPDSSSYNEQFF.

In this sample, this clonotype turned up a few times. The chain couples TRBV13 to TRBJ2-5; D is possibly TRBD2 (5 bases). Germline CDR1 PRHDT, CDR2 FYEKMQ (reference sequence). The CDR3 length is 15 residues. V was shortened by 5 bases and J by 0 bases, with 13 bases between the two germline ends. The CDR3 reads CASSRAGLDQETQYF. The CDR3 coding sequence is TGTGCCAGCAGCCGCGCGGGTCTCGACCAAGAGACCCAGTACTTC.

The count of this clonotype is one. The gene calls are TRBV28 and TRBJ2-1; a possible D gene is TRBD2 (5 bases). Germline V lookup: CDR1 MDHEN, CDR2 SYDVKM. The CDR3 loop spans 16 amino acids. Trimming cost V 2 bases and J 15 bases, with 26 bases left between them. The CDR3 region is CASSLISESRRSEGFF. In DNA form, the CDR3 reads TGTGCCAGCAGTTTAATCTCGGAATCCCGGCGGAGTGAGGGGTTCTTC.

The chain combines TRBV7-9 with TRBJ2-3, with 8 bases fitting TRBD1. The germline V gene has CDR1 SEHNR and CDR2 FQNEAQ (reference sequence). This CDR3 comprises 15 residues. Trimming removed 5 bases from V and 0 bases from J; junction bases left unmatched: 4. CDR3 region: CASSTRTGSTDTQYF. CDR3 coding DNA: TGTGCCAGCAGCACACGGACAGGGAGCACAGATACGCAGTATTTT.

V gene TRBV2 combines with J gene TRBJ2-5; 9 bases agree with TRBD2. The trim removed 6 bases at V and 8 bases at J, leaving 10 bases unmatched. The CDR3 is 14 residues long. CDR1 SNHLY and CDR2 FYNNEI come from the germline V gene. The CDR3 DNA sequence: TGTGCCAGCAGATCTGGACTAGCGCGAGGTACCCAGTACTTC. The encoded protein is CASRSGLARGTQYF.

The CDR3 coding sequence is TGTGCCAGCAGCCAGATTTCCGCGGGAGGGGGTGAGCAGTTCTTC. Translation gives CASSQISAGGGEQFF. J is TRBJ2-1 and V is TRBV3-1, with 9 nucleotides matching TRBD2. This CDR3 spans 15 amino acids. Germline values: CDR1 LGHDT, CDR2 YNNKEL (reference sequence). Trimming cost V 3 bases and J 9 bases; bases outside gene matches: 9.

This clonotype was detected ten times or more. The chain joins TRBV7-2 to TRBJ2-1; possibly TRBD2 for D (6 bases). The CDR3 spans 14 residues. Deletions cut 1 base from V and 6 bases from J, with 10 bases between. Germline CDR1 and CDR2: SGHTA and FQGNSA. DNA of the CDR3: TGTGCCAGCAGCTTAGGGCAGGGAGGCAATGAGCAGTTCTTC. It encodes CASSLGQGGNEQFF.